Listed here are 18 T cell receptor beta chains from one sample, sequenced in a study of OX40 agonist ivuxolimab in advanced cancers. TCRdb's copy holds only in-frame clones and misses some; the assay was immunoSEQ multiplex PCR. The sample shows approximately 86,000 clones, roughly 90% of them seen only once. Source: CD4+ or CD8+ T cells sorted from blood, taken in a trial of the OX40 agonist ivuxolimab. The receptors originated from an adult with an advanced solid tumor such as melanoma, head and neck, liver or kidney cancer.

The rearrangement links TRBV11-3 to TRBJ2-3; D call uncertain. This CDR3 has 15 residues. With 0 bases removed from V and 5 bases from J, the gap between germline ends came to 12 bases. Germline values: CDR1 SGHNT, CDR2 YENEEA. The chain's CDR3 is CASSLDRALRDTQYF. CDR3 DNA: TGTGCCAGCAGCTTAGATCGGGCGCTCAGAGATACGCAGTATTTT.

The genes are TRBV5-4 and TRBJ2-7; D is ambiguous. CDR1 is SGHNT, CDR2 YYREEE, per germline (reference sequence). There are 12 residues in the CDR3. V was cut by 3 bases and J by 1 base, with 5 bases left in between. The CDR3 bases are TGTGCCAGCAGCTGGCAATCCTACGAGCAGTACTTC. This codes for CASSWQSYEQYF.

CDR3 nucleotide sequence: TGCGCCAGCAGCTTGGATGGGGGTAGCCGGCAAGAGACCCAGTACTTC. This sequence encodes CASSLDGGSRQETQYF. The chain carries TRBV5-1 and TRBJ2-5, with D possibly called TRBD1 or TRBD2 (5 bases each). V lost 0 bases, J lost 2 bases, and 14 bases lay in between. CDR3 length: 16 residues. Germline-derived CDR1 and CDR2 are SGHRS and YFSETQ. Supplemented by reference TRBV5-1 and TRBJ2-5, the full variable domain reads KAGVTQTPRYLIKTRGQQVTLSCSPISGHRSVSWYQQTPGQGLQFLFEYFSETQRNKGNFPGRFSGRQFSNSRSEMNVSTLELGDSALYLCASSLDGGSRQETQYFGPGTRLLVL.

The J gene is TRBJ1-3, the V gene TRBV4-3, with a weak D call TRBD1 (6 bases). This CDR3 spans 16 amino acids. The ends were cut back, 5 bases at V and 4 bases at J, with 18 bases in the middle. Per the germline V gene, CDR1 is LGHNA and CDR2 is YSLEER. Here the CDR3 reads CASSTQWGAQGNTIYF. The CDR3, as DNA: TGCGCCAGCAGCACACAATGGGGGGCGCAAGGAAACACCATATATTTT.

The chain employs TRBV7-2 and TRBJ2-7; D uncertain. Germline-derived CDR1 and CDR2 are SGHTA and FQGNSA. This CDR3 comprises 13 residues. Trimming removed 5 bases from V and 0 bases from J, with 8 bases in between. The CDR3 nucleotides read TGTGCCAGCAGCCCCCCTGTCTCCTACGAGCAGTACTTC. It codes for CASSPPVSYEQYF.

The CDR3 DNA sequence: TGTGCCAGCAGTTTCGGAGGAGGACTCTATGGCTACACCTTC. As protein: CASSFGGGLYGYTF. The chain combines TRBV28 with TRBJ1-2; D is unresolved. Germline V gene sequence: CDR1 MDHEN, CDR2 SYDVKM. V was shortened by 3 bases and J by 4 bases, with 12 bases between the two germline ends. The CDR3 runs to 14 residues.

This sequence joins TRBV2 and TRBJ2-2, with a weak D call TRBD2 (6 bases). Germline V lookup: CDR1 SNHLY, CDR2 FYNNEI. The V end lost 9 bases, the J end lost 1 base, and 12 bases lay between the germline ends. This CDR3 comprises 14 residues. This CDR3 reads CASSGLVNTGELFF. The DNA of the CDR3 is TGTGCCAGTTCGGGACTTGTGAACACCGGGGAGCTGTTTTTT. The entire variable domain, with the rest obtained from reference TRBV2 and TRBJ2-2, is as follows: EPEVTQTPSHQVTQMGQEVILRCVPISNHLYFYWYRQILGQKVEFLVSFYNNEISEKSEIFDDQFSVERPDGSNFTLKIRSTKLEDSAMYFCASSGLVNTGELFFGEGSRLTVL.

This clone appeared a single time. J is TRBJ2-7 and V is TRBV11-1, with 10 positions matching TRBD2. The CDR3 extends over 14 amino acids. The V gene's germline CDR1 is SGHAT and CDR2 FQDESV (reference sequence). V gave up 6 bases and J gave up 8 bases; unmatched junction bases: 10. As DNA, the CDR3 is TGTGCCAGCAGGACGGGACTAGCGCATCATAAGCAGTACTTC. Amino acid sequence: CASRTGLAHHKQYF.

This CDR3 reads CASSEVHRGMGNQPQHF. The CDR3 nucleotides are TGTGCCAGCAGTGAAGTTCACAGGGGGATGGGCAATCAGCCCCAGCATTTT. V usage is TRBV6-1 and J usage is TRBJ1-5; TRBD1 matches 8 bases. J lost 2 bases, V lost 1 base, and 7 bases had no gene match. The CDR3 length is 17 residues. CDR1 is MNHNS, CDR2 SASEGT, per germline.

The J gene is TRBJ2-3, the V gene TRBV6-5; D unclear. This CDR3 is 15 amino acids long. Trimming left V 2 bases short and J 1 base short, with 10 bases between. Germline V lookup: CDR1 MNHEY, CDR2 SVGAGI. In DNA, the CDR3 is TGTGCCAGCAGTTACGACGGCATCCGCACAGATACGCAGTATTTT. This sequence encodes CASSYDGIRTDTQYF.

The chain recombines TRBV7-2 with TRBJ2-7; 8 positions agree with TRBD2. This CDR3 has 18 amino acids. Germline CDR1 SGHTA, CDR2 FQGNSA. The V and J ends lost 4 bases and 0 bases, in that order; junction bases with no gene match: 14. The CDR3 coding sequence is TGTGCCAGCAGCTATATTACCCTGGGCGGGGGGCCCTCCTACGAGCAGTACTTC. Translation gives CASSYITLGGGPSYEQYF.

This chain connects TRBV7-2 to TRBJ1-4, with no clear D. CDR1 and CDR2 (germline): SGHTA, FQGNSA. The length of the CDR3 is 13 residues. Deletions cut 1 base from V and 8 bases from J, with 8 bases between. The CDR3 region is CASSLESAEKLFF. The CDR3 bases are TGTGCCAGCAGCTTAGAAAGTGCGGAAAAACTGTTTTTT.

In the case of this clone: The junction shows a germline mismatch at one end, possibly a read error. The gene calls are TRBV28 and TRBJ1-2, with 9 bases lining up with TRBD1. CDR3 length: 15 amino acids. Looked up from germline, CDR1 is MDHEN and CDR2 is SYDVKM. This chain's CDR3 is CAISWMDRGLIGYTF. DNA for the CDR3: TGTGCCATCAGTTGGATGGACAGGGGCTTAATTGGCTACACCTTC.

This clone has a single count. The chain uses TRBV5-4 and TRBJ2-1; weak D call: TRBD1 (6 bases). This CDR3 region has 14 residues. Trimming left V 5 bases short and J 4 bases short, with 13 bases between. The germline CDR1 and CDR2 sequences are SGHNT and YYREEE (reference sequence). The CDR3 here is CASSSGHTYNEQFF. The CDR3, as DNA: TGTGCCAGCAGTTCGGGACACACTTACAATGAGCAGTTCTTC.

V and J are TRBV30 and TRBJ2-7; 10 nucleotides align to TRBD1. Germline V gene lookup returns CDR1 GTSNPN and CDR2 SVGIG (reference sequence). The CDR3 loop spans 13 amino acids. The J segment lost 3 bases and the V segment lost 3 bases, leaving 2 bases of the junction unmatched. In DNA form, the CDR3 reads TGTGCCTGGAGAAGGACAGGGGGCTACGAGCAGTACTTC. It encodes CAWRRTGGYEQYF.

The chain carries TRBV4-1 and TRBJ2-3; the match to TRBD2 covers 15 bases. The V gene's germline CDR1 is MGHRA and CDR2 YSYEKL. The CDR3 extends over 16 amino acids. V shed 4 bases, J shed 5 bases, and the junction held 4 bases outside the gene matches. The CDR3 nucleotides read TGCGCCAGCAGCCCTGGACTAGCGGGAGGGGGAGATACGCAGTATTTT. This translates into CASSPGLAGGGDTQYF.

CDR3 sequence reads: CASSAPRQGGIAKNIQYF. CDR3 coding DNA: TGTGCCAGCAGTGCTCCCCGCCAGGGGGGAATAGCCAAAAACATTCAGTACTTC. The rearrangement joins TRBV6-1 to TRBJ2-4; a possible D gene is TRBD1 (7 bases). The V gene's germline CDR1 is MNHNS and CDR2 SASEGT. Trimming removed 4 bases from V and 0 bases from J, with 19 bases in between. The CDR3 loop spans 18 amino acids.

The chain uses TRBV5-4 and TRBJ2-7; possible D gene TRBD1, 5 bases. Germline V gene sequence: CDR1 SGHNT, CDR2 YYREEE (reference sequence). The V end lost 4 bases, the J end lost 5 bases, and 16 bases lay between the germline ends. The CDR3 spans 14 residues. CDR3 sequence reads: CASSPMGLSHEQYF. DNA for the CDR3: TGTGCCAGCAGCCCGATGGGGCTTTCCCACGAGCAGTACTTC. Looking up the rest from reference TRBV5-4 and TRBJ2-7 gives the full variable domain: ETGVTQSPTHLIKTRGQQVTLRCSSQSGHNTVSWYQQALGQGPQFIFQYYREEENGRGNFPPRFSGLQFPNYSSELNVNALELDDSALYLCASSPMGLSHEQYFGPGTRLTVT.